Presented here are 20 T cell receptor beta chains from one specimen sequenced in a study of cytomegalovirus exposure and HLA in healthy donors. The PCR made use of 60 Vbeta and 13 Jbeta primers. Clones were read by immunoSEQ multiplex PCR, and TCRdb kept only the in-frame ones, dropping some. The sample yields about 110,000 clones, roughly 13% seen once. Sequencing input: PBMCs. The source is a man aged 40-55 years in good health and CMV-seropositive.

The chain joins TRBV14 to TRBJ2-1, with 9 nucleotides matching TRBD2. The CDR3 consists of 15 residues. Germline V gene data show CDR1 as SGHDN and CDR2 as FVKESK. V trimming: 4 bases; J trimming: 6 bases; junction bases outside the gene matches: 7. The CDR3 spells CASSLIAGAVNEQFF. As DNA, the CDR3 is TGTGCCAGCAGCCTCATAGCGGGAGCCGTCAATGAGCAGTTCTTC.

The table lists this clone with a few counts. This sequence joins TRBV19 and TRBJ1-4; tentatively, D is TRBD1 (6 bases). This CDR3 has 13 residues. The germline V and J ends were trimmed by 4 bases and 8 bases, with 11 bases remaining between them. Germline lookup yields CDR1 LNHDA and CDR2 SQIVND (reference sequence). CDR3 in DNA: TGTGCCAGTAGTACCGACAGGACCGAAAAACTGTTTTTT. It encodes CASSTDRTEKLFF.

This clone was seen only a few times. The chain uses TRBV28 and TRBJ2-1; 12 bases fit TRBD1. Germline V gene data show CDR1 as MDHEN and CDR2 as SYDVKM. The V gene end was trimmed by 4 bases and the J gene end by 9 bases; junction bases not matched to a gene: 1. The CDR3 extends over 13 amino acids. This chain's CDR3 is CASSSGQGAEQFF. As DNA, the CDR3 is TGTGCCAGCAGTTCGGGACAGGGGGCTGAGCAGTTCTTC.

The V gene is TRBV25-1, the J gene TRBJ2-1, with 7 nucleotides matching TRBD1. V lost 3 bases, J lost 3 bases, and 2 bases stayed unmatched. This CDR3 has 14 residues. Per germline, CDR1 MGHDK and CDR2 SYGVNS. The CDR3 region has the DNA TGTGCCAGCAGTGAGTCAGGGGGCTACAATGAGCAGTTCTTC. Translating it yields CASSESGGYNEQFF.

The chain carries TRBV6-5 and TRBJ2-1, with 9 bases fitting TRBD1. CDR1 is MNHEY and CDR2 is SVGAGI in the germline V gene. CDR3 length: 15 amino acids. Trimming removed 6 bases from V and 2 bases from J; junction bases left unmatched: 5. The CDR3 DNA follows: TGTGCCAGCAGACAGGACAGGGGCGCCTACAATGAGCAGTTCTTC. Protein: CASRQDRGAYNEQFF.

This clone has just a few counts. The chain carries TRBV2 and TRBJ2-1; 7 bases line up with TRBD2. Germline CDR1 and CDR2: SNHLY and FYNNEI. Losses at the gene ends were 6 bases for V and 7 bases for J; bases not matched to a gene: 9. This CDR3 has 14 residues. The CDR3, as DNA: TGTGCCAGCAGAGCGGGGATAGTCGGGAATGAGCAGTTCTTC. This gives the protein CASRAGIVGNEQFF.

The rearrangement links TRBV6-6 to TRBJ1-5, with D possibly being TRBD1 (5 bases). CDR1 and CDR2 from the germline V gene are MNHNY and SVGAGI (reference sequence). V was clipped by 0 bases and J by 4 bases, with 7 bases between them. The CDR3 contains 14 residues. The CDR3, as DNA: TGTGCCAGCAGTTACTCCGGGGGGAATCAGCCCCAGCATTTT. Residues: CASSYSGGNQPQHF.

This clone was observed at least ten times. The chain carries TRBV25-1 and TRBJ2-7; 10 bases match TRBD1. This CDR3 has 14 amino acids. V was clipped by 8 bases and J by 4 bases; unmatched bases: 8. Per germline, CDR1 MGHDK and CDR2 SYGVNS. The CDR3 is CASSPGQGSYEQYF. DNA of the CDR3: TGTGCCAGCTCCCCGGGACAGGGGTCGTACGAGCAGTACTTC.

The chain uses TRBV21-1 and TRBJ2-7; the table gives TRBD1 as D, unverified against the DNA. TRBV21-1 is an annotated pseudogene. The CDR3 is 14 amino acids. CDR3 bases: TGTGCCAGCAGCAAAGGGCCAGGGATGCACGAGCAGTACTTC. Amino acid sequence: CASSKGPGMHEQYF.

This clone has more than one count but fewer than ten. CDR3 amino acids: CASSLRLAGNNEQFF. For the CDR3, the DNA is TGTGCCAGCAGTTTGAGACTAGCGGGAAACAATGAGCAGTTCTTC. The gene calls are TRBV6-1 and TRBJ2-1, with TRBD2 matching over 11 bases. This CDR3 is built from 15 residues. The germline V gene has CDR1 MNHNS and CDR2 SASEGT. The trim removed 5 bases at V and 5 bases at J, leaving 5 bases unmatched.

This clone appeared once. The chain has TRBV4-1 and TRBJ2-1; no firm D call. Germline loops: CDR1 MGHRA, CDR2 YSYEKL. The CDR3 sequence is 14 residues long. Trimming left V 0 bases short and J 6 bases short, with 9 bases between. CDR3 sequence: CASSQEMVGNEQFF. Written as DNA, the CDR3 is TGCGCCAGCAGCCAAGAAATGGTCGGCAATGAGCAGTTCTTC.

The J gene is TRBJ2-7, the V gene TRBV4-1; 8 bases align to TRBD2. The CDR3 covers 17 residues. Looked up from germline, CDR1 is MGHRA and CDR2 is YSYEKL. Unmatched junction bases numbered 7, after V lost 0 bases and J lost 0 bases. CDR3 protein: CASSQDRSGSLSYEQYF. CDR3 bases: TGCGCCAGCAGCCAAGATAGAAGCGGGAGCCTCTCCTACGAGCAGTACTTC.

This chain uses TRBV5-4 with TRBJ1-2; 8 bases agree with TRBD1. The germline CDR1 and CDR2 sequences are SGHNT and YYREEE (reference sequence). V lost 0 bases, J lost 4 bases, and 5 bases stayed unmatched. This CDR3 has 15 residues. CDR3 nucleotide sequence: TGTGCCAGCAGCTTGGCCGGGACAGGAGGCTATGGCTACACCTTC. Encoded protein: CASSLAGTGGYGYTF.

The sample holds a few counts of this clone. The CDR3 coding sequence is TGCAGCGTTGGGAGGGATGGGAACACTGAAGCTTTCTTT. It is translated as CSVGRDGNTEAFF. The V call is TRBV29-1, the J call TRBJ1-1; D remains unclear. The germline V gene has CDR1 SQVTM and CDR2 ANQGSEA. V was clipped by 4 bases and J by 1 base, with 10 bases between them. The CDR3 covers 13 residues.

This clone was counted a few times. This chain links TRBV6-1 with TRBJ1-2; the match to TRBD1 covers 10 bases. Germline CDR1 and CDR2: MNHNS and SASEGT. The trim removed 4 bases at V and 2 bases at J, leaving 10 bases unmatched. This CDR3 contains 17 residues. CDR3 nucleotide sequence: TGTGCCAGCAGTGGGACAGGGGGGGCGTTCGGGAACTATGGCTACACCTTC. Translating gives CASSGTGGAFGNYGYTF.

This clone occurred a few times. The genes are TRBV5-1 and TRBJ1-4, with 9 bases matching TRBD1. The V gene's germline CDR1 is SGHRS and CDR2 YFSETQ. This CDR3 is 15 amino acids long. V shed 0 bases and J 7 bases; nucleotides not matched to a gene: 4. The CDR3 region is CASSLATGGAEKLFF. The CDR3 DNA is TGCGCCAGCAGCTTGGCGACAGGGGGAGCTGAAAAACTGTTTTTT.

This clone was detected only a few times. The chain combines TRBV27 with TRBJ1-5, with D uncertain. The CDR3 sequence is 14 residues long. The ends were cut back, 1 base at V and 3 bases at J, with 7 bases in the middle. Germline CDR1 is MNHEY and CDR2 is SMNVEV (reference sequence). CDR3 in amino acids: CASSLFGFNQPQHF. CDR3 nucleotides: TGTGCCAGCAGTTTATTCGGGTTCAATCAGCCCCAGCATTTT.

This clone has more than one count but fewer than ten. The chain has TRBV4-2 and TRBJ2-1, with 8 bases identical to TRBD2. The CDR3 totals 17 residues. With 1 base clipped from V and 4 bases from J, the junction kept 9 bases outside the gene matches. Per the germline V gene, CDR1 is LGHNA and CDR2 is YNFKEQ. The CDR3 sequence: CASSQALGSGAYNEQFF. DNA for the CDR3: TGTGCCAGCAGCCAAGCCCTGGGTAGCGGGGCATACAATGAGCAGTTCTTC.

The chain employs TRBV11-2 and TRBJ2-7; 16 bases agree with TRBD2. V was clipped by 5 bases and J by 7 bases; unmatched bases: 17. CDR1 SGHAT and CDR2 FQNNGV come from the germline V gene. The CDR3 consists of 19 residues. CDR3 coding DNA: TGTGCCAGCAGCAAGGGGCCCCCGGGACTAGCGGGAGGGCCAGGTGAGCAGTACTTC. This codes for CASSKGPPGLAGGPGEQYF.

This clone was observed a few times. The chain uses TRBV30 and TRBJ2-5; weak D call: TRBD1 (6 bases). Germline-derived CDR1 and CDR2 are GTSNPN and SVGIG (reference sequence). The CDR3 loop spans 13 amino acids. V lost 0 bases and J 4 bases, leaving 9 bases between the germline ends. The CDR3 DNA follows: TGTGCCTGGAGTGTTCAGGGGAGAGAGACCCAGTACTTC. Encoded protein: CAWSVQGRETQYF.